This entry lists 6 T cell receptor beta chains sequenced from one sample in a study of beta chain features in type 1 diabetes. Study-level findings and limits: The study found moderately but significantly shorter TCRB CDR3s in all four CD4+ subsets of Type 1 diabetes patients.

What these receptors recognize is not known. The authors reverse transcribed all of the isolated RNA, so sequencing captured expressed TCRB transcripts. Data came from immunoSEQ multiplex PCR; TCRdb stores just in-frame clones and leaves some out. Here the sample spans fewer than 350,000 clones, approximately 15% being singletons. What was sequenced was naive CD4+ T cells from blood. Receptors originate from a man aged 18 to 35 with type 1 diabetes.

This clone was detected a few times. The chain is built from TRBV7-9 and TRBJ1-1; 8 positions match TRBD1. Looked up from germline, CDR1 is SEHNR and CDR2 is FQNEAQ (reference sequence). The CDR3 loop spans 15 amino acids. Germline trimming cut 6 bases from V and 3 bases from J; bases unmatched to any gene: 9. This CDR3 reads CASSPMTGADTEAFF. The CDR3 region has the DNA TGTGCCAGCAGTCCTATGACAGGGGCTGACACTGAAGCTTTCTTT.

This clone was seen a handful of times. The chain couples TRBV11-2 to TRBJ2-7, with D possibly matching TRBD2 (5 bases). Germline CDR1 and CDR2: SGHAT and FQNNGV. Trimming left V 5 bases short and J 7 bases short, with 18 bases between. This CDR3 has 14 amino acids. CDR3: CASSPNSASGEQYF. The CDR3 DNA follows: TGTGCCAGCAGCCCCAACAGCGCCTCGGGAGAGCAGTACTTC.

CDR3 in amino acids: CAAGQGTKGYTF. CDR3 DNA sequence: TGTGCCGCTGGACAGGGGACTAAAGGCTACACCTTC. The V and J genes are TRBV28 and TRBJ1-2; the match to TRBD1 covers 9 bases. The CDR3 is 12 residues long. CDR1 and CDR2 from the germline V gene are MDHEN and SYDVKM. V was clipped by 11 bases and J by 8 bases; unmatched bases: 9.

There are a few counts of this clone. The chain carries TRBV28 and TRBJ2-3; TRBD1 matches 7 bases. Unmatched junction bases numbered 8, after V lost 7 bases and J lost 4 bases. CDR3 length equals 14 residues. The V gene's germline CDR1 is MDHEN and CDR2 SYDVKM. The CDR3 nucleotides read TGTGCCAGCACCGGGACAGTGGAGTCAGATACGCAGTATTTT. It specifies CASTGTVESDTQYF.

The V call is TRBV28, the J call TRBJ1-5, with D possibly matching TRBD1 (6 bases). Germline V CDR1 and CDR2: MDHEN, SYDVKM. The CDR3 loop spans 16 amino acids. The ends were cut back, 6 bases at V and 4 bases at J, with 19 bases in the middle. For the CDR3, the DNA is TGTGCCAGCAGCCTTTTGGGAGGGACAAGGAATCAGCCCCAGCATTTT. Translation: CASSLLGGTRNQPQHF.

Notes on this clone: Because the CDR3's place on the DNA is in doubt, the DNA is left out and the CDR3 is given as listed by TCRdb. The CDR3: CASSLVGLGSEYF. The rearrangement joins TRBV7-2 to TRBJ2-5; TRBD2, the table's D call, lacks a check against the DNA. Germline V gene sequence: CDR1 SGHTA, CDR2 FQGNSA. A total of 13 residues make up the CDR3, ends included.